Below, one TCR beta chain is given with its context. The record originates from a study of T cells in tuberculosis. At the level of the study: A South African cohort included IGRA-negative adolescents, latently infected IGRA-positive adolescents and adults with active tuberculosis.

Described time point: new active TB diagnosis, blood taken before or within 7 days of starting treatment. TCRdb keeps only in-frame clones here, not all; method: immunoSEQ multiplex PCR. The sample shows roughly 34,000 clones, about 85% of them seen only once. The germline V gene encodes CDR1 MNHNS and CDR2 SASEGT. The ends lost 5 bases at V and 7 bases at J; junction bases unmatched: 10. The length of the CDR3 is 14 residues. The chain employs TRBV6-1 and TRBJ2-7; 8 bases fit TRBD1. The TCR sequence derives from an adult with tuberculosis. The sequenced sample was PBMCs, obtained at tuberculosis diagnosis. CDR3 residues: CASSIRTGLLEQYF. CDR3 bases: TGTGCCAGCAGTATCCGGACAGGGCTTTTGGAGCAGTACTTC.